This TCR beta chain is drawn from a study of T cell responses to AZD1222 COVID-19 vaccine. The CDR3 spans 16 residues. Deletions cut 4 bases from V and 7 bases from J, with 19 bases between. CDR1 and CDR2 from the germline V gene are SGHTA and FQGTGA. Generated by immunoSEQ multiplex PCR, the TCRdb table keeps only in-frame clones and is missing some. Of about 79,000 clones detected, under 90% appear once; the ten largest clones hold about 1.3%. The V call is TRBV7-3, the J call TRBJ1-4; a weak D match, TRBD1 (5 bases). Here the sequenced sample was peripheral blood, taken 28 days after the second AZD1222 dose. This TCR was sampled from an adult who received the AZD1222 COVID-19 vaccine. CDR3 residues: CASSSPDTPWGEKLFF. In DNA, the CDR3 is TGTGCCAGCAGCTCCCCGGACACCCCGTGGGGTGAAAAACTGTTTTTT.